These T cell receptor beta chains were read from a single sample in a study of blood T cell repertoires in COVID-19. TCRdb's copy holds only in-frame clones and misses some; the assay was immunoSEQ multiplex PCR. The sample shows roughly 260,000 clones, roughly 80% of them seen only once. The sequencing input was peripheral blood. The receptor source for this set is a woman in her 40s with active or convalescent COVID-19. The CDR3 runs from the conserved cysteine through the conserved F or W. D genes are given only for firm matches. A row's size may be missing; if present it is once, few, many or a size class.

clone_size | j_call | v_call | d_call | cdr3_aa | cdr3_nt
NA | TRBJ1-1 | TRBV6-5 | NA | CASRRAGEHTEAFF | TGTGCCAGCAGAAGGGCGGGAGAGCACACTGAAGCTTTCTTT
once | TRBJ2-1 | TRBV7-2 | TRBD2 | CASSSPGSGAGLSYNEQFF | TGTGCCAGCAGCTCCCCGGGCAGCGGGGCCGGGTTGTCCTACAATGAGCAGTTCTTC
NA | TRBJ2-2 | TRBV11-2 | NA | CASSLLALERDTGELFF | TGTGCCAGCAGCCTCCTGGCCTTAGAGCGGGACACCGGGGAGCTGTTTTTT
few | TRBJ2-1 | TRBV7-9 | NA | CASPKTSLANEQFF | TGTGCCAGCCCAAAAACGTCCCTAGCGAATGAGCAGTTCTTC
few | TRBJ1-2 | TRBV7-2 | NA | CASSPNSGYGYTF | TGTGCCAGCAGTCCAAACAGCGGGTATGGCTACACCTTC
NA | TRBJ1-6 | TRBV3-1/TRBV3-2 | NA | CASSQEATVDSPLHF | TGTGCCAGCAGCCAAGAAGCGACAGTTGATTCACCCCTCCACTTT
NA | TRBJ1-2 | TRBV7-9 | NA | CASSPPSPWGLSGYTF | TGTGCCAGCAGCCCTCCATCCCCGTGGGGGCTCTCTGGCTACACCTTC
NA | TRBJ2-7 | TRBV4-1 | NA | CASSHPVRGGEQYF | TGCGCCAGCAGCCACCCCGTGAGGGGAGGCGAGCAGTACTTC
NA | TRBJ1-6 | TRBV10-3 | TRBD1 | CAISTDRATSPLHF | TGTGCCATCAGTACCGACAGGGCGACATCACCCCTCCACTTT
once | TRBJ1-2 | TRBV19 | NA | CASSIRGRDYGYTF | TGTGCCAGTAGTATCAGAGGGAGAGACTATGGCTACACCTTC
NA | TRBJ1-6 | TRBV7-7 | NA | CASSLRTAIMSPLHF | TGTGCTAGCAGTCTGAGGACAGCTATCATGTCACCCCTCCACTTT
NA | TRBJ1-2 | TRBV7-9 | TRBD1 | CASSPQGDYGYTF | TGTGCCAGCAGCCCACAGGGGGACTATGGCTACACCTTC
many | TRBJ1-2 | TRBV4-1 | NA | CASSQDTGVRGYTF | TGCGCCAGCAGCCAAGATACGGGTGTCCGTGGCTACACCTTC
NA | TRBJ1-1 | TRBV7-9 | TRBD1 | CASRPPGQGPQAFF | TGTGCCAGCAGGCCACCGGGACAGGGCCCCCAAGCTTTCTTT
NA | TRBJ2-7 | TRBV15 | NA | CATSRDRVAYEQYF | TGTGCCACCAGCAGAGACAGGGTAGCCTACGAGCAGTACTTC
NA | TRBJ2-1 | TRBV10-3 | NA | CAILDNNNEQFF | TGTGCCATCTTGGACAACAACAATGAGCAGTTCTTC
NA | TRBJ2-3 | TRBV2 | NA | CASSEARGGATDTQYF | TGTGCCAGCAGTGAAGCGAGGGGGGGGGCCACAGATACGCAGTATTTT
NA | TRBJ2-3 | TRBV10-3 | TRBD2 | CAISEGRLAEVDTQYF | TGTGCCATCAGTGAGGGTCGACTAGCGGAGGTAGATACGCAGTATTTT
NA | TRBJ2-3 | TRBV6-5 | NA | CASRKDRDTQYF | TGTGCCAGCAGAAAAGACAGGGATACGCAGTATTTT
NA | TRBJ2-1 | TRBV7-9 | NA | CASSLGYRPSNEQFF | TGTGCCAGCAGCTTAGGGTACAGACCCTCTAATGAGCAGTTCTTC
few | TRBJ2-3 | TRBV10-3 | TRBD2 | CAISSGTSGDTDTQYF | TGTGCCATCAGCTCCGGGACTAGCGGGGATACAGATACGCAGTATTTT
NA | TRBJ2-2 | TRBV11-2 | TRBD2 | CASSYNRGLAGTAGELFF | TGTGCCAGCAGTTACAATCGAGGACTAGCGGGGACCGCCGGGGAGCTGTTTTTT
NA | TRBJ2-1 | TRBV5-1 | NA | CASSLGTGDNEQFF | TGCGCCAGCAGCTTGGGTACAGGAGACAATGAGCAGTTCTTC
NA | TRBJ1-6 | TRBV6-5 | TRBD1 | CASRTDRGNSPLHF | TGTGCCAGCAGAACCGACAGGGGAAATTCACCCCTCCACTTT
NA | TRBJ2-2 | TRBV29-1 | NA | CSARGVDTGELFF | TGCAGCGCCAGGGGGGTGGACACCGGGGAGCTGTTTTTT
once | TRBJ1-1 | TRBV5-5 | NA | CASSYQGPVLEAFF | TGTGCCAGCAGCTACCAGGGGCCCGTACTTGAAGCTTTCTTT
NA | TRBJ1-2 | TRBV6-6 | NA | CASRDSFGYTF | TGTGCCAGCAGGGACAGCTTTGGCTACACCTTC
NA | TRBJ1-1 | TRBV5-5 | TRBD1 | CASRLTGRTEAFF | TGTGCCAGCAGACTGACAGGGAGGACTGAAGCTTTCTTT
few | TRBJ1-2 | TRBV9 | TRBD1 | CASSVEGGAYGYTF | TGTGCCAGCAGCGTTGAAGGGGGCGCATATGGCTACACCTTC
NA | TRBJ2-1 | TRBV7-9 | NA | CASSRDFSYNEQFF | TGTGCCAGCAGCCGGGACTTTTCCTACAATGAGCAGTTCTTC
few | TRBJ2-2 | TRBV3-1/TRBV3-2 | NA | CASSQNGGELFF | TGTGCCAGCAGCCAAAACGGCGGGGAGCTGTTTTTT
NA | TRBJ2-3 | TRBV19 | NA | CASSIGQGITDTQYF | TGTGCCAGTAGTATAGGCCAGGGGATAACAGATACGCAGTATTTT
NA | TRBJ2-3 | TRBV3-1/TRBV3-2 | TRBD2 | CASSRRPSSGHTQYF | TGTGCCAGCAGCCGACGACCAAGTAGCGGGCATACGCAGTATTTT
few | TRBJ1-5 | TRBV19 | NA | CASTLGSWGGNQPQHF | TGTGCCAGTACCCTGGGGTCTTGGGGAGGCAATCAGCCCCAGCATTTT
NA | TRBJ2-2 | TRBV11-2 | TRBD1 | CASRPRTGFSTGELFF | TGTGCCAGCAGACCTAGGACAGGGTTTAGCACCGGGGAGCTGTTTTTT
once | TRBJ2-5 | TRBV15 | TRBD2 | CATSNPGASGVETQYF | TGTGCCACCAGCAATCCTGGGGCTAGCGGGGTGGAGACCCAGTACTTC
once | TRBJ1-5 | TRBV28 | TRBD1 | CASTGQGWEQPQHF | TGTGCCAGCACCGGACAGGGTTGGGAACAGCCCCAGCATTTT
NA | TRBJ2-1 | TRBV7-3 | TRBD1 | CASSPGTGNNEQFF | TGTGCCAGCAGCCCCGGGACAGGGAACAATGAGCAGTTCTTC
NA | TRBJ1-6 | TRBV12-3/TRBV12-4 | NA | CASSLGLKEALHF | TGTGCCAGCAGTTTAGGGCTAAAAGAGGCCCTCCACTTT
NA | TRBJ1-6 | TRBV3-1/TRBV3-2 | NA | CASSQQGLNSPLHF | TGTGCCAGCAGCCAACAGGGCCTTAATTCACCCCTCCACTTT
few | TRBJ1-6 | TRBV3-1/TRBV3-2 | NA | CASSATVGVSDNSPLHF | TGTGCCAGCAGTGCAACGGTAGGGGTGAGTGATAATTCACCCCTCCACTTT
once | TRBJ2-5 | TRBV5-1 | NA | CASSPPLAEETQYF | TGCGCCAGCAGCCCACCTCTAGCTGAAGAGACCCAGTACTTC
NA | TRBJ1-6 | TRBV5-1 | NA | CASSLVYRELGSPLHF | TGCGCCAGCAGCTTGGTTTACAGGGAATTGGGTTCACCCCTCCACTTT
NA | TRBJ1-1 | TRBV19 | NA | CASSIGQRSNTEAFF | TGTGCCAGTAGTATAGGGCAGCGGTCTAACACTGAAGCTTTCTTT
NA | TRBJ1-5 | TRBV12-3/TRBV12-4 | NA | CASNSHQPQHF | TGTGCCAGCAACTCACATCAGCCCCAGCATTTT
NA | TRBJ1-6 | TRBV25-1 | TRBD1 | CASSLGQGQIRNSPLHF | TGTGCCAGCAGCCTCGGACAGGGTCAGATAAGGAATTCACCCCTCCACTTT
NA | TRBJ2-2 | TRBV6-5 | NA | CASSYGAGGTGELFF | TGTGCCAGCAGTTACGGGGCCGGGGGCACCGGGGAGCTGTTTTTT
NA | TRBJ1-4 | TRBV18 | NA | CASSPVAGYEKLFF | TGTGCCAGCTCACCGGTGGCAGGGTATGAAAAACTGTTTTTT
NA | TRBJ1-6 | TRBV7-3 | TRBD1 | CASSWTGQGGSPLHF | TGTGCCAGCAGCTGGACGGGACAGGGTGGCTCACCCCTCCACTTT
NA | TRBJ2-3 | TRBV28 | TRBD2 | CASSPVGGGMDTQYF | TGTGCCAGCAGCCCCGTCGGGGGGGGGATGGATACGCAGTATTTT
once | TRBJ1-1 | TRBV5-1 | NA | CASSQGTSNTEAFF | TGCGCCAGCAGCCAGGGGACATCGAACACTGAAGCTTTCTTT
NA | TRBJ1-1 | TRBV5-1 | TRBD1 | CASSSGQPNTEAFF | TGCGCCAGCAGTTCGGGACAGCCGAACACTGAAGCTTTCTTT
NA | TRBJ1-2 | TRBV14 | NA | CAIVVQGGYTF | TGTGCCATTGTGGTGCAGGGGGGCTACACCTTC
NA | TRBJ1-1 | TRBV5-1 | TRBD1 | CASSPSTGGAVWTEAFF | TGCGCCAGCAGCCCTAGTACAGGGGGCGCGGTGTGGACTGAAGCTTTCTTT
NA | TRBJ1-1 | TRBV2 | NA | CASQGPEAFF | TGTGCCTCACAGGGACCTGAAGCTTTCTTT
NA | TRBJ1-2 | TRBV11-3 | NA | CASSLAQERPYGYTF | TGTGCCAGCAGCTTAGCACAGGAAAGGCCCTATGGCTACACCTTC
once | TRBJ1-2 | TRBV2 | TRBD1 | CASRSRDSNYGYTF | TGTGCCAGCAGGTCCCGGGACAGTAACTATGGCTACACCTTC